This T cell receptor (beta chain) was profiled in a study of blood T cells in healthy people across ages. This clonotype was seen repeatedly, ten times or more. The use of a sample-barcoded 5' primer and a J-beta primer mix characterized a second PCR of roughly 7 to 12 cycles. Via MiXCR, TCRdb re-called the 5' RACE reads, giving one row per CDR3 protein. The data show 1.5 million to 2 million distinct CDR3 sequences, with about 31% seen just once and around 11% held by the top ten. The CDR3 runs 13 residues. Germline loops: CDR1 SNHLY, CDR2 FYNNEI. Trimming left V 4 bases short and J 0 bases short, with 6 bases between.

The chain uses TRBV2 and TRBJ1-1; no clear D. The sample was blood. This TCR derives from a woman in her twenties or thirties in good health. Here the CDR3 reads CASSGGLNTEAFF. The CDR3 DNA reads TGTGCCAGCAGTGGGGGTTTGAACACTGAAGCTTTCTTT.